This T cell receptor (beta chain) stems from a study of cytomegalovirus exposure and HLA in healthy donors. In the study overall: Earlier, 150 million to 200 million T cells were analyzed, and some 120 million unique TCR beta sequences were found among them. Among 350 to 500 genotyped donors, around 81% fell in the Caucasian-associated ancestry cluster.

Trimming removed 5 bases from V and 4 bases from J, with 17 bases in between. The CDR3 has 15 amino acids. Germline CDR1 is SGHAT and CDR2 is FQNNGV. Study-level points and caveats: One variant, a missense change in DCLRE1C, was linked in a later analysis to TCR beta V- and J-gene trimming.

In the case of this clone: The antigen is undetermined.

This PCR relied on a set of 60 Vbeta primers and 13 Jbeta primers. TCRdb's table, derived via immunoSEQ multiplex PCR, lists solely in-frame clones and lacks some. This table holds about 140,000 clones, 73% found once. This TCR was sampled from a woman aged 40-49 years in good health and CMV-seronegative. The J gene is TRBJ1-1, the V gene TRBV11-2, with D possibly being TRBD1 (6 bases). The sequencing sample was made of PBMCs. CDR3 in amino acids: CASSARTGYGTEAFF. The CDR3 region has the DNA TGTGCCAGCAGCGCCCGCACAGGGTACGGCACTGAAGCTTTCTTT.